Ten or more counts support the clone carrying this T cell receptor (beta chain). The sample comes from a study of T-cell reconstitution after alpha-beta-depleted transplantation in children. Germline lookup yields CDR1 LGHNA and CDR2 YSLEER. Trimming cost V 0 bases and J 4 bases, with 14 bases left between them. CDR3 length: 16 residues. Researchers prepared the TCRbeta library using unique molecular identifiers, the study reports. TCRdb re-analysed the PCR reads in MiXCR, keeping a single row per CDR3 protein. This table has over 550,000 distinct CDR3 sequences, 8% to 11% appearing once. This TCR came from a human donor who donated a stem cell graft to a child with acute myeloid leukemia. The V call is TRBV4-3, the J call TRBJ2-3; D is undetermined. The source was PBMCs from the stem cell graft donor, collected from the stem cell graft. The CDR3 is CASSQDSVRTADTQYF. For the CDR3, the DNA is TGCGCCAGCAGCCAAGATTCTGTTAGGACGGCAGATACGCAGTATTTT.